This T cell receptor beta chain was found in a study of shared clonotypes between healthy human individuals. This clone turned up a few times. Sequencing was performed with immunoSEQ multiplex PCR; in TCRdb, only in-frame clones are kept and a portion is missing. The table records 1 million to 1.2 million clones, 60% to 80% of them present only once. V shed 2 bases and J shed 1 base, with 22 bases lying between them. This CDR3 has 18 amino acids. Germline V gene sequence: CDR1 SGHRS, CDR2 YFSETQ. This sequence joins TRBV5-1 and TRBJ2-7; D may be TRBD1 or TRBD2 (7 bases each). Sequencing was carried out using memory CD4+ T cells from PBMCs. Subset denoted: CD45RA-negative fraction. The receptor's source is a young man in good health. Some clones in this sample may be carry-over from other donors' samples. CDR3 sequence (DNA): TGCGCCAGCAGCTTACAGGTCAGCGGGACAGAGGGTTCCTACGAGCAGTACTTC. Translating it yields CASSLQVSGTEGSYEQYF.